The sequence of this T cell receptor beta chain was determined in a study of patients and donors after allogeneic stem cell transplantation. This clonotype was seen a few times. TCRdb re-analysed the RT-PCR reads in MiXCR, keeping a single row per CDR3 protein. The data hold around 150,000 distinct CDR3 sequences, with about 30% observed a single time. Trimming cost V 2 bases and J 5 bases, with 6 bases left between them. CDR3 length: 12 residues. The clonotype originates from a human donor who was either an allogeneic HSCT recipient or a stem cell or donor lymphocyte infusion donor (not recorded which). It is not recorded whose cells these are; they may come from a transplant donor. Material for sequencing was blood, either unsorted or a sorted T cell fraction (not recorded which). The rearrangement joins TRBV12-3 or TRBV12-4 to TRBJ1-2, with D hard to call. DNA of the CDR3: TGTGCCAGCAGTTTAATTGGGTATGGCTACACCTTC. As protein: CASSLIGYGYTF.